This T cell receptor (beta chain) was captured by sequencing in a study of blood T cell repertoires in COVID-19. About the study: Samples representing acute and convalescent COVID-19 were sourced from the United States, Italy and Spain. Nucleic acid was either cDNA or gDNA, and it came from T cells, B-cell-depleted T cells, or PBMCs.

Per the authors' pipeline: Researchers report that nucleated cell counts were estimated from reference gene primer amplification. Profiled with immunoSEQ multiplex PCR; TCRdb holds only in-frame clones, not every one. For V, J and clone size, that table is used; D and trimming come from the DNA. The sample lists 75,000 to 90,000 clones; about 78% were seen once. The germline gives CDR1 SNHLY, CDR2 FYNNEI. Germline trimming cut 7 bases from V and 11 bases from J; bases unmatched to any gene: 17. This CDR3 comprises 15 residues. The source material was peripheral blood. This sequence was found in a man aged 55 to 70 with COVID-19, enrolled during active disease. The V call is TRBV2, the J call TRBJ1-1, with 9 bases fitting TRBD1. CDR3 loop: CASIKGDRALPVAFF. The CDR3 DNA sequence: TGTGCCAGCATCAAAGGGGACAGGGCCCTCCCCGTGGCTTTCTTT.